These 7 T cell receptor beta chains were all obtained from the same sample, sequenced in a study of identical twins. TCRdb reprocessed the 5' RACE reads via MiXCR and lists one record per CDR3 protein. The data contain just under 550,000 distinct CDR3 sequences, roughly 15% of them singletons. These data also featured in a second study, about yellow fever vaccine responses in identical twins.

The sequencing input was CD4+ T cells sorted from blood. These receptors were obtained from a woman aged 18-29 years in good health.

This clonotype turned up a few times. J is TRBJ1-5 and V is TRBV2; D call uncertain. V dropped 4 bases and J dropped 4 bases, with 11 bases sitting between them. Germline values: CDR1 SNHLY, CDR2 FYNNEI. CDR3 length: 14 residues. For the CDR3, the DNA is TGTGCCAGCAGTGGGGGATACCCAAATCAGCCCCAGCATTTT. Translation: CASSGGYPNQPQHF.

V gene TRBV7-9 combines with J gene TRBJ2-7; D is uncertain. In germline, CDR1 is SEHNR, CDR2 FQNEAQ (reference sequence). This CDR3 is 13 amino acids long. The V end was cut by 5 bases, the J end by 1 base, with 9 bases between. Here the CDR3 DNA reads TGTGCCAGCAGCCCCACCGTTTCCTACGAGCAGTACTTC. It codes for CASSPTVSYEQYF.

The CDR3 reads CASSLAAKETQYF. CDR3 nucleotides: TGCGCCAGCAGCTTGGCTGCTAAAGAGACCCAGTACTTC. The chain recombines TRBV5-1 with TRBJ2-5; no clear D gene. Per the germline V gene, CDR1 is SGHRS and CDR2 is YFSETQ. V dropped 0 bases and J dropped 3 bases, with 6 bases sitting between them. The CDR3 sequence is 13 residues long.

This clonotype was seen only a few times. The chain recombines TRBV6-1 with TRBJ2-3, with TRBD2 matching over 11 bases. CDR1 is MNHNS and CDR2 is SASEGT in the germline V gene. CDR3 size: 15 residues. V shed 6 bases and J 6 bases; nucleotides not matched to a gene: 8. CDR3 sequence reads: CASRPLAGGWDTQYF. Written as DNA, the CDR3 is TGTGCCAGCAGACCGCTAGCGGGAGGTTGGGATACGCAGTATTTT.

This rearrangement joins TRBV6-1 to TRBJ2-7, with 13 nucleotides matching TRBD2. This CDR3 is 17 amino acids long. Germline V gene data show CDR1 as MNHNS and CDR2 as SASEGT. Trimming took 2 bases from V and 4 from J; bases not matched to a gene: 8. CDR3 sequence: CASSEIRTSGSGYEQYF. CDR3 coding DNA: TGTGCCAGCAGTGAAATCAGGACTAGCGGGAGTGGATACGAGCAGTACTTC.

This clonotype came up a few times. The junction departs from germline at one end; a sequencing error may be responsible. The V call is TRBV10-3, the J call TRBJ2-1; 8 positions match TRBD2. CDR1 is ENHRY and CDR2 is SYGVKD in the germline V gene. There are 10 residues in the CDR3. This CDR3 is CAIQGTRRVF. The CDR3 DNA is TGTGCCATCCAAGGGACTAGAAGGGTCTTC.

This clonotype showed up just a few times. The chain has TRBV2 and TRBJ2-1, with no clear D. Looked up from germline, CDR1 is SNHLY and CDR2 is FYNNEI. V was clipped by 2 bases and J by 5 bases, with 13 bases between them. This CDR3 has 15 amino acids. The chain's CDR3 is CASSEIVSWNNEQFF. As DNA, the CDR3 is TGTGCCAGCAGTGAAATAGTCAGTTGGAACAATGAGCAGTTCTTC.